The source of this T cell receptor beta chain is a study of T cell responses to AZD1222 COVID-19 vaccine. Notes on the study in general: The CD4 TCRs associated with vaccination extended across spike and predominated at 160-218 and 743-854. Once two AZD1222 doses were given, Spike-specific TCR breadth and depth went up. The donor group comprised mostly white British people and more females; the analysis possibly underestimated clonal diversity.

V lost 4 bases to trimming and J lost 4 bases, with 7 bases between them. Germline V gene data show CDR1 as MNHEY and CDR2 as SVGEGT. This CDR3 has 12 amino acids. Points on this clone: Antigen specificity is unknown.

The method was immunoSEQ multiplex PCR; TCRdb's version includes in-frame clones alone and lacks a portion of them. The profile covers about 73,000 clones, with roughly 75% appearing a single time and around 45% taken by the ten largest. Doses given second, at about 4 or about 12 weeks, were pooled. Source: peripheral blood, taken 28 days after the second AZD1222 dose. The gene calls are TRBV6-2 or TRBV6-3 and TRBJ1-2; no reliable D call. The TCR sequence derives from an adult who received the AZD1222 COVID-19 vaccine. This chain's CDR3 is CASSWSSYGYTF. The DNA of the CDR3 is TGTGCCAGCAGTTGGTCGTCCTATGGCTACACCTTC.